Each of the 4 T cell receptor beta chains below was sequenced from the same sample in a study of blood T cell repertoires in COVID-19. Sequencing was performed with immunoSEQ multiplex PCR; in TCRdb, only in-frame clones are kept and a portion is missing. This sample has about 180,000 clones, with approximately 85% found just once. The sequenced sample consisted of PBMCs or T cells enriched from blood (not recorded which). Receptors originate from a man in his forties or fifties who had recovered from COVID-19.

This clone showed up just once. This sequence joins TRBV11-2 and TRBJ1-1; 9 nucleotides align to TRBD1. The ends lost 5 bases at V and 1 base at J; junction bases unmatched: 14. The CDR3 has 18 amino acids. Germline-derived CDR1 and CDR2 are SGHAT and FQNNGV. The CDR3 DNA follows: TGTGCCAGCAGCCAAGGGCGGGGACAGGGTCTGGCGAACACTGAAGCTTTCTTT. This encodes CASSQGRGQGLANTEAFF.

This clone was seen just once. This chain joins TRBV27 and TRBJ1-1; tentative D call: TRBD1 (6 bases). V was cut by 7 bases and J by 5 bases, with 17 bases left in between. The CDR3 length is 14 residues. Germline CDR1 and CDR2: MNHEY and SMNVEV (reference sequence). The CDR3 bases are TGTGCCAGCACCCTCCAGACAGGTGGAACTGAAGCTTTCTTT. This encodes CASTLQTGGTEAFF.

The chain joins TRBV25-1 to TRBJ1-2, with TRBD1 matching over 7 bases. The V and J ends lost 4 bases and 5 bases, in that order; junction bases with no gene match: 4. CDR1 is MGHDK and CDR2 is SYGVNS in the germline V gene. The CDR3 spans 13 residues. The CDR3 DNA reads TGTGCCAGCAGTGGCCTGGACAGGTATGGCTACACCTTC. The encoded protein is CASSGLDRYGYTF.

This clone has only one observation. The chain is built from TRBV7-9 and TRBJ1-2; 7 bases are shared with TRBD1. Unmatched junction bases numbered 10, after V lost 6 bases and J lost 0 bases. There are 16 residues in the CDR3. Germline CDR1 and CDR2: SEHNR and FQNEAQ (reference sequence). CDR3 protein: CASRGPGTATNYGYTF. In DNA, the CDR3 is TGTGCCAGCAGGGGCCCTGGGACAGCCACTAACTATGGCTACACCTTC.